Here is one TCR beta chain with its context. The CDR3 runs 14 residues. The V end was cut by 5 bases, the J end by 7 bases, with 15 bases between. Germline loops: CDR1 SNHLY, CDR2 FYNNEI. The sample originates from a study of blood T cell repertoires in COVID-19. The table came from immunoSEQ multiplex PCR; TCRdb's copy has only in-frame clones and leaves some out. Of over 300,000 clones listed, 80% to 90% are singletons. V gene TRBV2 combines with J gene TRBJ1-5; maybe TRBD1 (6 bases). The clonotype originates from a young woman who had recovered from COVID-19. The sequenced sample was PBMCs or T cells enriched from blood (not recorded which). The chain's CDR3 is CASSSNSDSQPQHF. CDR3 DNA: TGTGCCAGCAGTAGCAACTCGGACAGCCAGCCCCAGCATTTT.